A selection of T cell receptor beta chains follows, all from one sample in a study of breast tumors, draining lymph nodes, adjacent tissues. TCRdb itself ran the multiplex PCR reads through MiXCR, one entry per CDR3 protein. Counted here are about 140,000 distinct CDR3 sequences, roughly 33% occurring once; the ten biggest clones make up about 2.5%. The sample taken for sequencing was axillary lymph node tissue. Source of these receptors: a female donor with breast cancer. Some clones in this sample may be carry-over from other donors' samples. Each CDR3 is given with its conserved first and last residue. The D gene is left open where the match is weak. Clone size appears in some rows only: once, few, many, or a class for an expanded clone.

cdr3_aa cdr3_nt v_call d_call j_call clone_size cdr3_length
CASSLGERGKNTEAFF TGCGCCAGCAGCTTGGGAGAGCGAGGCAAGAACACTGAAGCTTTCTTT TRBV5-1 NA TRBJ1-1 NA 16
CASSDRGGNQPQHF TGTGCCAGCAGTGACCGAGGAGGCAATCAGCCCCAGCATTTT TRBV6-5 NA TRBJ1-5 many 14
CASRPGAVGSNYGYTF TGTGCCAGCAGACCAGGGGCAGTCGGATCAAACTATGGCTACACCTTC TRBV9 NA TRBJ1-2 many 16
CASSPSGGHQETQYF TGTGCCAGCTCACCTAGCGGGGGGCACCAAGAGACCCAGTACTTC TRBV18 TRBD2 TRBJ2-5 many 15
CASSLSDQARGIYGYTF TGCGCCAGCAGCCTTTCCGATCAGGCCCGGGGAATCTACGGCTACACCTTC TRBV5-1 NA TRBJ1-2 NA 17
CASSRDREVTDTQYF TGTGCCAGCAGCCGGGACAGGGAAGTCACAGATACGCAGTATTTT TRBV5-8 TRBD1 TRBJ2-3 many 15
CSVEGQGASTNTEAFF TGCAGCGTTGAAGGACAGGGGGCTTCGACGAACACTGAAGCTTTCTTT TRBV29-1 TRBD1 TRBJ1-1 few 16
CASSSTGPGPGSYNSPLHF TGTGCCAGCAGCTCTACGGGTCCTGGGCCTGGTTCCTATAATTCACCCCTCCACTTT TRBV12-3/TRBV12-4 NA TRBJ1-6 many 19
CAITGGTGELFF TGTGCTATCACAGGGGGGACCGGGGAGCTGTTTTTT TRBV7-7 TRBD1 TRBJ2-2 NA 12
CASSIVRAGGKGTQYF TGTGCCAGTAGTATAGTCCGGGCAGGGGGAAAGGGGACCCAGTACTTC TRBV19 TRBD1 TRBJ2-5 many 16
CASSPYDFNTEAFF TGTGCCAGCAGCCCGTATGATTTTAACACTGAAGCTTTCTTT TRBV5-4 NA TRBJ1-1 NA 14
CVISESEGLGNSPLHF TGTGTCATCAGTGAGTCGGAAGGATTAGGCAATTCACCCCTCCACTTT TRBV10-3 NA TRBJ1-6 NA 16
CASSAGVADTQYF TGTGCCAGCAGCGCGGGGGTGGCAGATACGCAGTATTTT TRBV9 NA TRBJ2-3 many 13
CASSLGVDSPYGYTF TGTGCCAGCAGCTTGGGAGTGGACAGCCCCTATGGCTACACCTTC TRBV5-4 NA TRBJ1-2 many 15
CASSQESTGPQHF TGTGCCAGCAGCCAAGAGTCAACCGGGCCCCAGCATTTT TRBV3-1 NA TRBJ1-5 few 13
CASSLDARGAGGADTQYF TGTGCCAGCAGCTTAGATGCCAGAGGAGCGGGGGGTGCAGATACGCAGTATTTT TRBV7-6 TRBD2 TRBJ2-3 many 18
CASSHGGLNQPQHF TGTGCCAGCAGCCACGGCGGTTTGAATCAGCCCCAGCATTTT TRBV3-1 NA TRBJ1-5 many 14
CASGLVMGVYGYTF TGTGCTAGTGGTTTGGTCATGGGGGTTTATGGCTACACCTTC TRBV12-5 NA TRBJ1-2 many 14
CASSFGSLNTEAFF TGTGCCAGCAGCTTTGGCAGTTTGAACACTGAAGCTTTCTTT TRBV7-2 NA TRBJ1-1 NA 14
CSAEILRGGGPQHF TGCAGTGCAGAAATCCTCAGGGGAGGGGGGCCCCAGCATTTT TRBV20-1 NA TRBJ1-5 many 14
CASSHRGTTPNNEQFF TGTGCCAGCAGTCACCGCGGGACTACTCCTAACAATGAGCAGTTCTTC TRBV6-5 TRBD2 TRBJ2-1 NA 16
CASRQGDYGYTF TGCGCCAGCAGACAGGGGGACTATGGCTACACCTTC TRBV5-1 TRBD1 TRBJ1-2 once 12
CSARGPLGLASYNEQFF TGCAGTGCTAGAGGCCCCTTGGGACTAGCTTCCTACAATGAGCAGTTCTTC TRBV20-1 TRBD2 TRBJ2-1 NA 17
CASSLSGAGGRQETQYF TGTGCCAGCAGTTTGTCGGGAGCGGGGGGGCGCCAAGAGACCCAGTACTTC TRBV28 TRBD2 TRBJ2-5 many 17
CASESDRGDIQPQHF TGTGCCAGTGAGTCGGACAGGGGAGACATTCAGCCCCAGCATTTT TRBV19 TRBD1 TRBJ1-5 many 15
CASSAREGVHSPLHF TGTGCCAGCAGTGCGAGGGAGGGAGTCCATTCCCCCCTCCACTTT TRBV2 NA TRBJ1-6 NA 15
CSARPLGSSSYNEQFF TGCAGTGCTAGGCCCCTGGGGAGCAGCTCCTACAATGAGCAGTTCTTC TRBV20-1 NA TRBJ2-1 NA 16
CATSDQQGNTQYF TGTGCCACCAGTGACCAACAGGGGAATACGCAGTATTTT TRBV24-1 TRBD1 TRBJ2-3 many 13
CASGSGGRTGELFF TGTGCCAGCGGGAGCGGGGGGCGCACCGGGGAGCTGTTTTTT TRBV27 TRBD2 TRBJ2-2 many 14
CASSPRPQETQYF TGTGCCAGCTCTCCCCGGCCCCAAGAGACCCAGTACTTC TRBV18 NA TRBJ2-5 few 13
CASSLQGQETQYF TGCGCCAGCAGCTTACAGGGTCAAGAGACCCAGTACTTC TRBV5-1 NA TRBJ2-5 many 13
CASSLGTGDGSPLHF TGTGCCAGCAGTTTAGGGACAGGGGATGGTTCACCCCTCCACTTT TRBV12-3/TRBV12-4 TRBD1 TRBJ1-6 NA 15
CASSWGETGIEAFF TGTGCCAGCAGTTGGGGGGAGACAGGGATCGAGGCTTTCTTT TRBV2 TRBD1 TRBJ1-1 few 14
CASSPRRDSGNTIYF TGTGCCAGCAGCCCCCGGAGGGACTCTGGAAACACCATATATTTT TRBV9 NA TRBJ1-3 many 15
CASSMWVPTSYNEQFF TGTGCCAGTAGTATGTGGGTTCCCACCTCCTACAATGAGCAGTTCTTC TRBV19 NA TRBJ2-1 many 16
CASSYEVSAGGPGTQYF TGTGCCAGCAGTTACGAGGTTTCAGCGGGGGGGCCGGGTACGCAGTATTTT TRBV6-6 TRBD2 TRBJ2-3 NA 17
CASSQIEGGWPNYGYTF TGTGCCAGCAGCCAAATCGAAGGAGGTTGGCCTAACTATGGCTACACCTTC TRBV3-1 NA TRBJ1-2 NA 17
CASSSGDYNEQFF TGTGCCAGCTCTAGCGGGGACTACAATGAGCAGTTCTTC TRBV12-3/TRBV12-4 TRBD2 TRBJ2-1 many 13
CASSPDSVNEKLFF TGTGCCAGCTCACCGGACAGCGTAAATGAAAAACTGTTTTTT TRBV18 NA TRBJ1-4 many 14
CASRHRETADTQYF TGTGCCAGCCGCCACAGGGAGACCGCAGATACGCAGTATTTT TRBV2 NA TRBJ2-3 many 14
CASSAGDRGREKLFF TGTGCCAGCAGCGCCGGGGACAGGGGGCGGGAAAAACTGTTTTTT TRBV7-9 TRBD1 TRBJ1-4 many 15
CASSSGGEEGAFF TGTGCCAGCAGCTCCGGGGGCGAGGAGGGAGCTTTCTTT TRBV7-2 NA TRBJ1-1 NA 13